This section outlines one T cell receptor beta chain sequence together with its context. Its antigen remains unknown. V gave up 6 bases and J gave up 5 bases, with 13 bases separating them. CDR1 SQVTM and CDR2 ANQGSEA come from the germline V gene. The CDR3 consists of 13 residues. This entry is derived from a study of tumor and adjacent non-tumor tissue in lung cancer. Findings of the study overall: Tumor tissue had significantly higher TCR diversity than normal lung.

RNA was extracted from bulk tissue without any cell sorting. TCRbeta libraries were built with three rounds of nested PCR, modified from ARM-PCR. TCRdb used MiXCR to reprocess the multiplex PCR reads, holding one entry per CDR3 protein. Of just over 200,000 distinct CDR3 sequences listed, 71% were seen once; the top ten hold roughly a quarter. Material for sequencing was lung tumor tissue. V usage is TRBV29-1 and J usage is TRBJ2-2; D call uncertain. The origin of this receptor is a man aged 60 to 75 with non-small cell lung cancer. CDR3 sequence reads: CSVDTMGTGELFF. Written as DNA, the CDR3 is TGCAGCGTCGACACCATGGGGACCGGGGAGCTGTTTTTT.